This section outlines one TCR beta chain sequence together with its context. The antigen is undetermined. The sample originates from a study of cytomegalovirus exposure and HLA in healthy donors. The V gene end was trimmed by 7 bases and the J gene end by 4 bases; junction bases not matched to a gene: 14. Germline lookup yields CDR1 SGHNT and CDR2 YYREEE (reference sequence). CDR3 length equals 16 residues. PCR primers comprised 60 Vbeta and 13 Jbeta primers. TCRdb's copy holds only in-frame clones and misses some; the assay was immunoSEQ multiplex PCR. The data show 60,000 to 70,000 clones, with around 80% seen just once and 9.7% held by the top ten. Whole-study findings and limits: TCR beta chain V- and J-gene trimming was linked, in a later analysis, to a missense variant in DCLRE1C. Associated with cytomegalovirus, according to the listing, were 150 to 200 TCR beta chains. Follow-up analysis seemed to connect common viral pathogens with several of the most significant clusters identified. Sequencing probably produced one cluster of sequence variants that were highly shared.

The sequence derives from a man aged 35 to 55 in good health and CMV-seronegative. The V and J genes are TRBV5-4 and TRBJ2-1; 7 nucleotides match TRBD2. Sequencing used PBMCs. The CDR3 here is CASAGGLAETYNEQFF. CDR3 sequence (DNA): TGTGCCAGCGCGGGTGGGCTAGCGGAAACTTACAATGAGCAGTTCTTC. Looking up the rest from reference TRBV5-4 and TRBJ2-1 gives the full variable domain: ETGVTQSPTHLIKTRGQQVTLRCSSQSGHNTVSWYQQALGQGPQFIFQYYREEENGRGNFPPRFSGLQFPNYSSELNVNALELDDSALYLCASAGGLAETYNEQFFGPGTRLTVL.